This is a list of T cell receptor beta chains from one sample in a study of OX40 agonist ivuxolimab in advanced cancers. The repertoire was sequenced with immunoSEQ multiplex PCR; TCRdb's copy has only in-frame clones and lacks some. The sample holds roughly 70,000 clones, approximately 90% seen once. Sequencing was performed on CD4+ or CD8+ T cells sorted from blood, taken in a trial of the OX40 agonist ivuxolimab. These receptors all stem from an adult with an advanced solid tumor such as melanoma, head and neck, liver or kidney cancer. CDR3s leave out the opening cysteine and the closing phenylalanine or tryptophan. The order of the fields is V gene, clone size, CDR3 protein. Expanded clones get a size class; other rows say once, few or many, or leave the size out.

v_call: TRBV5-1; clone_size: NA; cdr3_aa: ASSLDGQGDSGNTIY
v_call: TRBV15; clone_size: NA; cdr3_aa: ATRERADPSYEQY
v_call: TRBV6-1; clone_size: NA; cdr3_aa: ASSITGTPGNTIY
v_call: TRBV27; clone_size: NA; cdr3_aa: ASSPGTGGYGLF
v_call: TRBV5-8; clone_size: few; cdr3_aa: ASSLSRASTDTQY
v_call: TRBV11-2; clone_size: NA; cdr3_aa: ASSLTLAVNTGELF
v_call: TRBV6-5; clone_size: NA; cdr3_aa: ASSYSSYQPQH
v_call: TRBV7-8; clone_size: NA; cdr3_aa: ASSRLAGYEQY
v_call: TRBV28; clone_size: NA; cdr3_aa: ASRGGAGNTIY
v_call: TRBV15; clone_size: NA; cdr3_aa: ATSRDLREEAF
v_call: TRBV7-2; clone_size: NA; cdr3_aa: ASRETGQGINEQF
v_call: TRBV2; clone_size: NA; cdr3_aa: ASSNPDNEQF
v_call: TRBV9; clone_size: NA; cdr3_aa: ASSVGQAANTGELF
v_call: TRBV27; clone_size: NA; cdr3_aa: ASSRLEKVYEQY
v_call: TRBV18; clone_size: NA; cdr3_aa: ASSQRQEELF
v_call: TRBV5-1; clone_size: NA; cdr3_aa: ASSQGTGEETQY
v_call: TRBV18; clone_size: NA; cdr3_aa: ASSPPSQGRYEQY
v_call: TRBV18; clone_size: NA; cdr3_aa: ASSRAFNEKLF
v_call: TRBV6-1; clone_size: NA; cdr3_aa: ASGSGLSNQPQH
v_call: TRBV15; clone_size: NA; cdr3_aa: ATSTLGGARSKNIQY
v_call: TRBV6-5; clone_size: NA; cdr3_aa: ASSYSFAGRTEAF
v_call: TRBV4-1; clone_size: few; cdr3_aa: ASSQGGARGRTGELF
v_call: TRBV7-2; clone_size: NA; cdr3_aa: ASSLMHLSSGANVLT
v_call: TRBV6-5; clone_size: NA; cdr3_aa: ASADRGNEKLF
v_call: TRBV5-5; clone_size: NA; cdr3_aa: ASSLLGADEQY
v_call: TRBV6-6; clone_size: few; cdr3_aa: ASSYPPNLAF
v_call: TRBV6-1; clone_size: NA; cdr3_aa: ASKYQAGGTDTQY
v_call: TRBV10-3; clone_size: few; cdr3_aa: AISERVETQY
v_call: TRBV10-3; clone_size: few; cdr3_aa: AVQGELNTEAF
v_call: TRBV28; clone_size: few; cdr3_aa: ASSLSRLRNRRLGGYT
v_call: TRBV5-5; clone_size: NA; cdr3_aa: ASSWRALGEKLF
v_call: TRBV2; clone_size: once; cdr3_aa: ASRAHGGTGELF
v_call: TRBV5-1; clone_size: NA; cdr3_aa: ASSLASNEKLF
v_call: TRBV7-2; clone_size: NA; cdr3_aa: ASSLFKEQF
v_call: TRBV28; clone_size: NA; cdr3_aa: ASTPAGIGYGYT
v_call: TRBV6-1; clone_size: NA; cdr3_aa: ASSDTGVRNQPQH
v_call: TRBV19; clone_size: NA; cdr3_aa: ASREAGISNYGYT
v_call: TRBV7-9; clone_size: NA; cdr3_aa: ASSRTDYLEQY
v_call: TRBV4-2; clone_size: NA; cdr3_aa: ASSPSLRLAGTGQF
v_call: TRBV5-8; clone_size: NA; cdr3_aa: ASSPYQGPGEQY
v_call: TRBV6-1; clone_size: NA; cdr3_aa: ASSEAVFRVWVNTEAF
v_call: TRBV4-1; clone_size: NA; cdr3_aa: ASSQIVQETQY
v_call: TRBV2; clone_size: NA; cdr3_aa: ASNRGQGSYEQY
v_call: TRBV5-6; clone_size: NA; cdr3_aa: ASSSLWKRYEQY
v_call: TRBV6-6; clone_size: NA; cdr3_aa: ASSYGQGRNEQY
v_call: TRBV27; clone_size: once; cdr3_aa: ASSLWGASQF
v_call: TRBV6-6; clone_size: NA; cdr3_aa: ASSRGPSTDTQY
v_call: TRBV19; clone_size: NA; cdr3_aa: ASDNGGEGEKLF